Listed below are T cell receptor beta chains from one sample, sequenced in a study of molecular identifiers for immune sequencing clone quantification. TCRdb processed the PCR reads anew with MiXCR; each CDR3 protein has one entry. Of about 500,000 distinct CDR3 sequences detected, less than 30% appear once; the ten largest clones hold 0.7% to 0.9%. The material sequenced was naive CD8+ T cells from blood, with Jurkat cell RNA spiked in. Every receptor here comes from a human donor in good health. Some libraries in this study had Jurkat cell RNA spiked in. The CDR3 runs from the conserved cysteine through the conserved F or W. The D gene is left open where the match is weak. Clone size appears in some rows only: once, few, many, or a class for an expanded clone.

many | TRBJ2-7 | TRBV4-1 | . | TGCGCCAGCAGTCGAGAACCCCCCCCCGCCTACGAGCAGTACTTC | CASSREPPPAYEQYF
few | TRBJ2-5 | TRBV4-1 | . | TGCGCCAGCAGAAAAGGGGAATATGAGACCCAGTACTTC | CASRKGEYETQYF
. | TRBJ2-2 | TRBV10-3 | TRBD1 | TGTGCCACGGGGACAGGGCAAGGGACCGGGGAGCTGTTTTTT | CATGTGQGTGELFF
. | TRBJ2-1 | TRBV3-1 | TRBD2 | TGTGCCAGCAGCCAAGTTAGCGGGAGTGAAGATGAGCAGTTCTTC | CASSQVSGSEDEQFF
many | TRBJ2-7 | TRBV5-1 | . | TGCGCCAGCAGCTTAACAGGGTTTTACGAGCAGTACTTC | CASSLTGFYEQYF
. | TRBJ1-2 | TRBV6-5 | . | TGTGCCAGCACTATACTGCCTACGTATGGCTACACCTTC | CASTILPTYGYTF
. | TRBJ2-3 | TRBV6-2/TRBV6-3 | . | TGTGCCAGCGGGGTAGGTCCATTCACAGATACGCAGTATTTT | CASGVGPFTDTQYF
. | TRBJ1-2 | TRBV20-1 | TRBD1 | TGCAGTGCGTACTCACAGGGGGCTAACTATGGCTACACCTTC | CSAYSQGANYGYTF
few | TRBJ2-1 | TRBV27 | TRBD2 | TGTGCCAGCAGTTTCGCTCTAGCGGGGACCAATGAGCAGTTCTTC | CASSFALAGTNEQFF
. | TRBJ1-4 | TRBV12-3/TRBV12-4 | TRBD1 | TGTGCCAGCAGTTCCCTGGGACAGGGGGCGCCTAATGAAAAACTGTTTTTT | CASSSLGQGAPNEKLFF
few | TRBJ2-6 | TRBV27 | TRBD1 | TGTGCCAGCACCCCTCTCAGAAGGACAGGACCCTTCTCTGGGGCCAACGTCCTGACTTTC | CASTPLRRTGPFSGANVLTF
few | TRBJ1-1 | TRBV20-1 | . | TGCAGTGCCTCCGAGGGTTCCATGGCAAACACTGAAGCTTTCTTT | CSASEGSMANTEAFF
. | TRBJ1-2 | TRBV20-1 | . | TGCAGTGCTAGGGTCACAGAGGATGGCTACACCTTC | CSARVTEDGYTF
many | TRBJ2-7 | TRBV5-4 | . | TGTGCCAGCAGCTTGGCACACAACTCCTACGAGCAGTACTTC | CASSLAHNSYEQYF
many | TRBJ1-1 | TRBV4-1 | . | TGCGCCAGCAGCCAAGATCCGGGACGAAACACTGAAGCTTTCTTT | CASSQDPGRNTEAFF
few | TRBJ1-1 | TRBV14 | TRBD1 | TGTGCCAGCAGCCAAGAGACAGGGTGGAACACTGAAGCTTTCTTT | CASSQETGWNTEAFF
few | TRBJ2-2 | TRBV5-6 | . | TGTGCCAGCAGCTTGGTTAGGGACCCAAACACCGGGGAGCTGTTTTTT | CASSLVRDPNTGELFF
few | TRBJ2-1 | TRBV7-9 | TRBD2 | TGTGCCAGCAGCTTAGTACCCGCCGTGTATATTAGCGGGACCTACAATGAGCAGTTCTTC | CASSLVPAVYISGTYNEQFF
few | TRBJ2-7 | TRBV20-1 | TRBD2 | TGCAGTGCTAGAGATGAGGTTAGCGGGCCGACCTACGAGCAGTACTTC | CSARDEVSGPTYEQYF
. | TRBJ2-3 | TRBV11-2 | . | TGTGCCAGCAGCCAGGGACTGAGCAACACAGATACGCAGTATTTT | CASSQGLSNTDTQYF
many | TRBJ2-6 | TRBV6-2/TRBV6-3 | . | TGTGCCAGCAGGGATGGGGCCAACGTCCTGACTTTC | CASRDGANVLTF
few | TRBJ2-7 | TRBV29-1 | TRBD2 | TGCAGCGTTGAAGAGGGGACTAGCTACGAGCAGTACTTC | CSVEEGTSYEQYF
. | TRBJ2-3 | TRBV6-1 | . | TGTGCCAGCAGTGAATGGATAGATACGCAGTATTTT | CASSEWIDTQYF
. | TRBJ2-7 | TRBV6-5 | TRBD1 | TGTGCCAGCAGCCTCAACAGGGGGAGCTACGAGCAGTACTTC | CASSLNRGSYEQYF
many | TRBJ2-3 | TRBV28 | . | TGTGCCAGCACATCCGAGACAACCCCCACAGATACGCAGTATTTT | CASTSETTPTDTQYF
. | TRBJ2-3 | TRBV10-3 | . | TGTGCCATCAGTGCGGTCTCGGGTGTCCACGATGCGCAGTATTTT | CAISAVSGVHDAQYF
. | TRBJ1-3 | TRBV6-6 | . | TGTGCCAGCAGTTACTTAGGGGACTTCGACTCTGGAAACACCATATATTTT | CASSYLGDFDSGNTIYF
. | TRBJ2-3 | TRBV20-1 | . | TGCAGTGCTAGAGATCTCAATGGCGATACGCAGTATTTT | CSARDLNGDTQYF
. | TRBJ2-2 | TRBV29-1 | . | TGCAGCGTGGGAGAGGTGGGGGTCACCTCGTGGACCGGGGAGCTGTTTTTT | CSVGEVGVTSWTGELFF
few | TRBJ1-4 | TRBV4-3 | . | TGCGCCAGCAGCCAAGATCGGAGAGGGCATCGGGAAAAACTGTTTTTT | CASSQDRRGHREKLFF
many | TRBJ2-3 | TRBV5-1 | . | TGCGCCAGCAGCGGTCTGGGTGAAGTGGGGGGAGGCCCAGATACGCAGTATTTT | CASSGLGEVGGGPDTQYF
many | TRBJ2-5 | TRBV12-3/TRBV12-4 | . | TGTGCCAGCAGTGTGACAGTCCGGGAGACCCAGTACTTC | CASSVTVRETQYF
many | TRBJ2-7 | TRBV28 | TRBD1 | TGTGCCAGCAGTCTGGGACAGGAGTCCTACGAGCAGTACTTC | CASSLGQESYEQYF
few | TRBJ2-4 | TRBV27 | TRBD2 | TGTGCCAGCAGTTTGGCGGGAGGGCCTGGAAACATTCAGTACTTC | CASSLAGGPGNIQYF
few | TRBJ2-3 | TRBV29-1 | . | TGCAGCGTTGATTTCGGTGGGGATACGCAGTATTTT | CSVDFGGDTQYF
many | TRBJ2-2 | TRBV29-1 | TRBD2 | TGCAGCGTTGTTTCAGCGGGAGGGAACACCGGGGAGCTGTTTTTT | CSVVSAGGNTGELFF
. | TRBJ1-4 | TRBV7-9 | . | TGTGCCAGCAGCTTCCTGGACGGGCCGTATGAAAAACTGTTTTTT | CASSFLDGPYEKLFF
few | TRBJ1-6 | TRBV20-1 | . | TGCAGTGCTAGAGTCCCAACCCTAGGAGATTCACCCCTCCACTTT | CSARVPTLGDSPLHF
many | TRBJ2-2 | TRBV24-1 | . | TGTGCCATCGCCAACAGCTACACCGGGGAGCTGTTTTTT | CAIANSYTGELFF
. | TRBJ1-1 | TRBV4-1 | TRBD1 | TGCGCCAGCAGCCTGCAAACGTTCCAGGGGGCGTTTAATTCTGAAGCTTTCTTT | CASSLQTFQGAFNSEAFF
few | TRBJ2-1 | TRBV11-2 | TRBD1 | TGTGCCAGCAGCTGGTCCGGGACAGGGTTCGGCAATGAGCAGTTCTTC | CASSWSGTGFGNEQFF
. | TRBJ2-3 | TRBV12-3/TRBV12-4 | . | TGTGCCAGCAGTTACCGACAGCCAGGGGCAGATACGCAGTATTTT | CASSYRQPGADTQYF
. | TRBJ2-7 | TRBV15 | . | TGTGCCACCAGCCTAGACAACTACGAGCAGTACTTC | CATSLDNYEQYF
. | TRBJ2-3 | TRBV12-3/TRBV12-4 | TRBD2 | TGTGCCAGCAGTTTAGTTCGCGGGAGGAGCACAGATACGCAGTATTTT | CASSLVRGRSTDTQYF